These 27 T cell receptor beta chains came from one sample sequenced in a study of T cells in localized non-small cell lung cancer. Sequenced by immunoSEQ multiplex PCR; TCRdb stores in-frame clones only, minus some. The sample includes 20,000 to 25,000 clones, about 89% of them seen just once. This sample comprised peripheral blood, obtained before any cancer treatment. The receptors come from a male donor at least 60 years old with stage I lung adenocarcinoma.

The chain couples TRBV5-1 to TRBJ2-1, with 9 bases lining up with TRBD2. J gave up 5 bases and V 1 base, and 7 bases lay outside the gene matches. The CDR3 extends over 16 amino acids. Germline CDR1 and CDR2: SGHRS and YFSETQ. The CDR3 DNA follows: TGCGCCAGCAGCTTGATTAGGGCTAGCGGGAACAATGAGCAGTTCTTC. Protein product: CASSLIRASGNNEQFF.

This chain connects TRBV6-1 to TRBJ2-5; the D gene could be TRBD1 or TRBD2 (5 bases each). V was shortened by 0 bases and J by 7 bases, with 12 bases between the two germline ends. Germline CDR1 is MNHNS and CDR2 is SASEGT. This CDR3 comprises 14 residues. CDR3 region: CASSEAGVQTTQYF. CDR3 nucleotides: TGTGCCAGCAGTGAAGCGGGGGTCCAGACGACCCAGTACTTC.

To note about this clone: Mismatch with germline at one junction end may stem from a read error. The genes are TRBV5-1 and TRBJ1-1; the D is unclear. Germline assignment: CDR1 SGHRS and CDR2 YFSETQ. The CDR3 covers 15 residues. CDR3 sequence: CASRPTAFMNTEDFF. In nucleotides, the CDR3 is TGCGCCAGCAGGCCAACGGCCTTCATGAACACTGAAGATTTCTTT.

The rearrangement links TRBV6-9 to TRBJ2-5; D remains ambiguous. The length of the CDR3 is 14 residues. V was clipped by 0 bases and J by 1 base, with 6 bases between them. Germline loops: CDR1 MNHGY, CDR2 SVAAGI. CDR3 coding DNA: TGTGCCAGCAGTTATTCCCGGGCCCAAGAGACCCAGTACTTC. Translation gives CASSYSRAQETQYF.

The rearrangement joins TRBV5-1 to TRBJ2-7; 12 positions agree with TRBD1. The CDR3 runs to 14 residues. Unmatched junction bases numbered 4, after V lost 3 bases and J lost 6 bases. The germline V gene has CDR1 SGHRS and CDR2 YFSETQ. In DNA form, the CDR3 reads TGCGCCAGCAGCTCGGGACAGGGGGCAGGCGAGCAGTACTTC. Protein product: CASSSGQGAGEQYF.

The CDR3 loop is CASSPGRGAFF. The CDR3 DNA sequence: TGTGCCAGCAGCCCGGGACGGGGAGCTTTCTTT. V usage is TRBV7-2 and J usage is TRBJ1-1; possibly TRBD1 for D (5 bases). Between the trimmed V and J ends, which lost 5 bases and 10 bases, there was a span of 11 bases. The CDR3 is 11 residues long. The germline V gene has CDR1 SGHTA and CDR2 FQGNSA.

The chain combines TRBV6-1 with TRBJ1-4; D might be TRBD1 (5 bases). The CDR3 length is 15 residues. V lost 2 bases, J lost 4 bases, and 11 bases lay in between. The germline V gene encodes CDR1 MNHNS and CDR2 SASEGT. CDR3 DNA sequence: TGTGCCAGCAGTGAATTGGGGCAGCTTAATGAAAAACTGTTTTTT. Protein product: CASSELGQLNEKLFF.

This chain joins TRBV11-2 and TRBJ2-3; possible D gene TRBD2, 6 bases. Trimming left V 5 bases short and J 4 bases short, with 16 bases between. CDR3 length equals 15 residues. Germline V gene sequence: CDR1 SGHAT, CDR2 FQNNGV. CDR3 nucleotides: TGTGCCAGCAGCCCGCGGGGCCCAAAGCCAGATACGCAGTATTTT. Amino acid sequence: CASSPRGPKPDTQYF. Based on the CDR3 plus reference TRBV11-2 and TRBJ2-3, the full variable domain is EAGVAQSPRYKIIEKRQSVAFWCNPISGHATLYWYQQILGQGPKLLIQFQNNGVVDDSQLPKDRFSAERLKGVDSTLKIQPAKLEDSAVYLCASSPRGPKPDTQYFGPGTRLTVL.

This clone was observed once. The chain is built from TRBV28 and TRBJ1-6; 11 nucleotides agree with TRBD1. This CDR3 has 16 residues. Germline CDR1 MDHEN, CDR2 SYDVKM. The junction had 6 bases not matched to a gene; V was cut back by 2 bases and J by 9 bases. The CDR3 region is CASSLGQGAGGSPLHF. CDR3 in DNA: TGTGCCAGCAGTTTAGGACAGGGGGCAGGCGGTTCACCCCTCCACTTT. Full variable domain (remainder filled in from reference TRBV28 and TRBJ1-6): DVKVTQSSRYLVKRTGEKVFLECVQDMDHENMFWYRQDPGLGLRLIYFSYDVKMKEKGDIPEGYSVSREKKERFSLILESASTNQTSMYLCASSLGQGAGGSPLHFGNGTRLTVT.

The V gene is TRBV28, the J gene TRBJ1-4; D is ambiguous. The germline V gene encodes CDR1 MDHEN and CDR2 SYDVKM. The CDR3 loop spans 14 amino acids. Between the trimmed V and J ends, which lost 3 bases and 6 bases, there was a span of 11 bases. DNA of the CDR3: TGTGCCAGCAGTTTCGAAGGAACCGATGAAAAACTGTTTTTT. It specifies CASSFEGTDEKLFF.

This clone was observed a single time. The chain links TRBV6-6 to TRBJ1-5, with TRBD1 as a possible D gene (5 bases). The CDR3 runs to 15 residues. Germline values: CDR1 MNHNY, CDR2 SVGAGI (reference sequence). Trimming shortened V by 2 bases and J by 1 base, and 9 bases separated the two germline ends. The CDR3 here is CASSYDSLSNQPQHF. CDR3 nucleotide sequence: TGTGCCAGCAGTTACGACAGCCTGAGCAATCAGCCCCAGCATTTT.

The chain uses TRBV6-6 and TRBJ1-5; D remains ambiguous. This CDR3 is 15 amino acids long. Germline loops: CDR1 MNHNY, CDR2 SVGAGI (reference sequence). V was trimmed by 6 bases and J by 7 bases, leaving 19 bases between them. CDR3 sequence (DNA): TGTGCCAGCAGCACACTACCAGAGGTGGGCCAGCCCCAGCATTTT. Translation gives CASSTLPEVGQPQHF.

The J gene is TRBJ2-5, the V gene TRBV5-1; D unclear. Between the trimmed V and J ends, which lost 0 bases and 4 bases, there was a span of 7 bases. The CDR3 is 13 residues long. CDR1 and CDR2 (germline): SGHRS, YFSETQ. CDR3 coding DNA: TGCGCCAGCAGCTTGGGTGATCGAGAGACCCAGTACTTC. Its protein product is CASSLGDRETQYF.

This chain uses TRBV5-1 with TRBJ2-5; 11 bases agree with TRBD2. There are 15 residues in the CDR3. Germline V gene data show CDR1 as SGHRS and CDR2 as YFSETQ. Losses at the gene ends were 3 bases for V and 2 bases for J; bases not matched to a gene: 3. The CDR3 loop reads CASSSSGGRQETQYF. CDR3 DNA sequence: TGCGCCAGCAGCTCTAGCGGGGGGAGGCAAGAGACCCAGTACTTC.

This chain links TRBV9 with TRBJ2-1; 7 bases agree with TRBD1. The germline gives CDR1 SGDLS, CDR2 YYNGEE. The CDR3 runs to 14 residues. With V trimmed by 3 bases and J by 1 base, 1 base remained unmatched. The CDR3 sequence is CASSAGGSYNEQFF. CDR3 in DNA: TGTGCCAGCAGCGCAGGGGGATCCTACAATGAGCAGTTCTTC.

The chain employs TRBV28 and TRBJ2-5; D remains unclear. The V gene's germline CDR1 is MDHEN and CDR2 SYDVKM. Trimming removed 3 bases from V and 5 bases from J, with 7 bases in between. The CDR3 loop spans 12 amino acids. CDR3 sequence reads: CASSLARETQYF. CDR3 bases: TGTGCCAGCAGTTTGGCCCGGGAGACCCAGTACTTC.

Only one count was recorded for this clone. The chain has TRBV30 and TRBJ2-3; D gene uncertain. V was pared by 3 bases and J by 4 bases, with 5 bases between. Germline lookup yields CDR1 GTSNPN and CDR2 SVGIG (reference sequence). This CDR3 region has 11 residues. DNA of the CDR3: TGTGCCTGGAGGCACTCAGATACGCAGTATTTT. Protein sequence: CAWRHSDTQYF. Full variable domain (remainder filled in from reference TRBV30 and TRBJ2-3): SQTIHQWPATLVQPVGSPLSLECTVEGTSNPNLYWYRQAAGRGLQLLFYSVGIGQISSEVPQNLSASRPQDRQFILSSKKLLLSDSGFYLCAWRHSDTQYFGPGTRLTVL.

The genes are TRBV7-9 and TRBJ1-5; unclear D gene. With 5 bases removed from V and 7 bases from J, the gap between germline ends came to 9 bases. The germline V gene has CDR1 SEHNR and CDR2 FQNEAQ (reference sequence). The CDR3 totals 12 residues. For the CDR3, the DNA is TGTGCCAGCAGCCCCGGTGGGCAGCCCCAGCATTTT. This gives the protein CASSPGGQPQHF.

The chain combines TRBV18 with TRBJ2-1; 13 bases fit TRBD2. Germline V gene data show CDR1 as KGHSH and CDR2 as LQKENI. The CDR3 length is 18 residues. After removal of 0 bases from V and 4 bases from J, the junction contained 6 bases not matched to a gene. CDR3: CASSPPLLAGGPYNEQFF. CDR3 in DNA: TGTGCCAGCTCACCACCGCTACTAGCGGGAGGGCCTTACAATGAGCAGTTCTTC.

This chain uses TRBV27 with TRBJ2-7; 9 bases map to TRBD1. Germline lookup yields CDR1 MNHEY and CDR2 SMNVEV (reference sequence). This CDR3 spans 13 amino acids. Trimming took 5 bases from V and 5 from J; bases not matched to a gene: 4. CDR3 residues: CASSGTGPHEQYF. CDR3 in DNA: TGTGCCAGCAGTGGGACAGGGCCCCACGAGCAGTACTTC.

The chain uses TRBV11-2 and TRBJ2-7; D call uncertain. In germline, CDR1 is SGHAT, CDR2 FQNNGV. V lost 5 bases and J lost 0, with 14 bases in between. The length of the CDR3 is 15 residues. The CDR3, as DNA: TGTGCCAGCAGCATAAGTATCACCAGCTCCTACGAGCAGTACTTC. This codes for CASSISITSSYEQYF.

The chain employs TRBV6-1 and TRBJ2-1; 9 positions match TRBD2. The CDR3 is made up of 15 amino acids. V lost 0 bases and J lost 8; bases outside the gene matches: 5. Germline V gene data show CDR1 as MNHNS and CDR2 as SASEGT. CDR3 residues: CASSEAPKRGDEQFF. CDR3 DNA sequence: TGTGCCAGCAGTGAAGCCCCAAAGCGGGGGGATGAGCAGTTCTTC.

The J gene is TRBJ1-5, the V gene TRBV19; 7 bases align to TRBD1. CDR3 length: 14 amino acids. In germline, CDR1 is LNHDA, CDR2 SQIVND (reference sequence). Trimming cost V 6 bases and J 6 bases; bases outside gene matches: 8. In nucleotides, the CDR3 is TGTGCCAGTAGCCTCGAGGGGGCCGGTCAGCCCCAGCATTTT. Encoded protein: CASSLEGAGQPQHF.

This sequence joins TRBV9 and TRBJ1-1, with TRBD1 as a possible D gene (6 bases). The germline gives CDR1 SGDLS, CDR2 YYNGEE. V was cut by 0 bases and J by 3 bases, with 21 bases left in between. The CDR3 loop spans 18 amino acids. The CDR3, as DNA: TGTGCCAGCAGCGTAGCTCCGGTACCTATTCCAGGGGACACTGAAGCTTTCTTT. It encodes CASSVAPVPIPGDTEAFF.

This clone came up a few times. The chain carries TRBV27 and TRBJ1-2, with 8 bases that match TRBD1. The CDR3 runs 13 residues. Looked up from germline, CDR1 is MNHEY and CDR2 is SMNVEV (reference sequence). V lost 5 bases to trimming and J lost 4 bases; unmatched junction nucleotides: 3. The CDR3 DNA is TGTGCCAGCAGTCGGACAGGGAGCTATGGCTACACCTTC. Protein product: CASSRTGSYGYTF.

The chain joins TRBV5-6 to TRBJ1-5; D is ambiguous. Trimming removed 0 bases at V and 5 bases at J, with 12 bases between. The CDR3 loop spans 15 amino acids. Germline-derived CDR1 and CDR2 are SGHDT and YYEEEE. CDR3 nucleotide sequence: TGTGCCAGCAGCTTGGCCGGAGCTTCTCATCAGCCCCAGCATTTT. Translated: CASSLAGASHQPQHF.

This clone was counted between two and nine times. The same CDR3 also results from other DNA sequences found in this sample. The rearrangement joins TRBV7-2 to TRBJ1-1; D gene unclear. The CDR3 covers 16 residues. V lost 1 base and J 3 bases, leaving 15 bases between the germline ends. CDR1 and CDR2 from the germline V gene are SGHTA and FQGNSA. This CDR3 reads CASSLVSYGWDTEAFF. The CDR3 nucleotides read TGTGCCAGCAGCTTAGTTTCCTATGGTTGGGACACTGAAGCTTTCTTT.